This T cell receptor beta chain was captured by sequencing in a study of memory CD8 T cells in hepatitis C reinfection. Study as a whole: Two donors resolved primary infection, then developed chronic reinfection. Between 3 and 8 weeks after reinfection detection, peak samples were drawn.

Assay used: immunoSEQ multiplex PCR; TCRdb lists only in-frame clones, some missing. The repertoire includes roughly 43,000 clones, around nine tenths of them detected once, and approximately 1.2% sits in the top ten. Time point here: peak reinfection, 3 to 8 weeks after reinfection detection. No in vitro expansion preceded TCR sequencing of the sorted cells. Study-wide results and caveats: Conclusions on public clonotypes and secondary clearance were not definitive with four or five donors.

To note about this clone: What it recognizes is unknown.

The CDR3 is made up of 16 amino acids. Germline V CDR1 and CDR2: SGHAT, FQNNGV. Trimming removed 5 bases at V and 3 bases at J, with 18 bases between. The V gene is TRBV11-2, the J gene TRBJ2-3, with D tentatively TRBD1 (6 bases). The receptor's source is a man in his late teens or twenties with hepatitis C virus infection. The sequenced sample consisted of naive CD8+ T cells sorted from blood. DNA for the CDR3: TGTGCCAGCAGCCCTCCTAGGGGGATAGGGACAGATACGCAGTATTTT. This translates into CASSPPRGIGTDTQYF. Using reference TRBV11-2 and TRBJ2-3 for the parts outside the CDR3, the full variable domain is EAGVAQSPRYKIIEKRQSVAFWCNPISGHATLYWYQQILGQGPKLLIQFQNNGVVDDSQLPKDRFSAERLKGVDSTLKIQPAKLEDSAVYLCASSPPRGIGTDTQYFGPGTRLTVL.